This record concerns one T cell receptor (beta chain) sequence. This clonotype was seen repeatedly, ten times or more. Its antigen remains undetermined. Qualities for individual bases were not recorded, and no much larger clone is one base off. V sheds 2 bases and J sheds 4 bases, leaving 14 bases between their ends. CDR1 and CDR2 were assigned from the germline V gene as SGHTA and FQGTGA. Counted from cysteine to phenylalanine, this CDR3 has 15 amino acids. Just the 45-base CDR3 DNA is kept, in frame starting at base 1. This record comes from a study of T cell repertoires in cytomegalovirus infection (dated by TCRdb to between 2018 and 2020). Context from the whole study: Because public TCR beta signatures pointed to carriage of CMV infection together with the matching HLA type, the HLA type of each donor mattered for the analysis.

Paper-wide results and their limitations: In the ex vivo response, HLA-C-restricted CMV-specific TCR beta clonotypes were dominant, and in two of eight donors the single most frequent clonotype came from this HLA-C-restricted group. Cumulative frequency of public TCR beta family members discriminated carriers of CMV infection plus the relevant HLA type in this cohort and an independent 352-donor cohort.

This sample was sequenced with an Illumina HiSeq 1500. The public sequencing data were trimmed at Q25 with fastp and processed into clonotypes with MiXCR by TCRdb, which kept only in-frame beta chains. Entries are consolidated by CDR3 protein sequence, retaining the most common genes and DNA. This sample holds over 450,000 distinct CDR3 sequences; around 10% were observed only once. Clones ranked in the top ten supply roughly 10% of the sample. The rearrangement combines TRBV7-3 with TRBJ2-5, with the identity of the D gene unclear. This receptor was obtained from a human donor in good health (CMV status not recorded). Some clones in this sample may be carry-over from other donors' samples. Sample: PBMCs. The nucleotides read TGTGCCAGCAGCTTAGCTCCGCCGGGTGGAGAGACCCAGTACTTC. It translates to CASSLAPPGGETQYF.